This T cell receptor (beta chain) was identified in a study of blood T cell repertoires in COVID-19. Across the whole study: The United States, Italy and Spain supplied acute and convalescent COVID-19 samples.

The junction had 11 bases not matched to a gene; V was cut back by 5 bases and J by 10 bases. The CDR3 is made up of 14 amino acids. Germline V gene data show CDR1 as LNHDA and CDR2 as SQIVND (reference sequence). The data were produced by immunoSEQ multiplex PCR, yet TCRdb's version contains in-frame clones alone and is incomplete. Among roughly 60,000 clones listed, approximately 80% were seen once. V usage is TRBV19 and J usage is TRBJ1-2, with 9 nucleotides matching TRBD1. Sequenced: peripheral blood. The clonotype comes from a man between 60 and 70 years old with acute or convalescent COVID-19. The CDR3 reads CASSRGDRGSPYTF. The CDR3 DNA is TGTGCCAGTAGTCGCGGCGACAGGGGGAGTCCCTACACCTTC.